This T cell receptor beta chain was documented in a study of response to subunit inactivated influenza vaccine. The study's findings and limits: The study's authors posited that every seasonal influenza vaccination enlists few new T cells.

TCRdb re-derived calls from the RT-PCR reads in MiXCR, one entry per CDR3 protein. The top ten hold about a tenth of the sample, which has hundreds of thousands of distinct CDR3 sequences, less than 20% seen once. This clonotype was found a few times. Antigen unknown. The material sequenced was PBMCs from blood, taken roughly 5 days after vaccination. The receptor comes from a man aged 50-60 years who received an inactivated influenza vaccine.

The CDR3 region has the DNA TGCGCCAGCAGCTTGGCCCTAAACACCGGGGGGGCGACAGATACGCAGTATTTT. It codes for CASSLALNTGGATDTQYF. The chain joins TRBV5-1 to TRBJ2-3; 8 nucleotides line up with TRBD2. The germline CDR1 and CDR2 sequences are SGHRS and YFSETQ. There are 18 residues in the CDR3. Trimming cost V 0 bases and J 3 bases; bases outside gene matches: 12.